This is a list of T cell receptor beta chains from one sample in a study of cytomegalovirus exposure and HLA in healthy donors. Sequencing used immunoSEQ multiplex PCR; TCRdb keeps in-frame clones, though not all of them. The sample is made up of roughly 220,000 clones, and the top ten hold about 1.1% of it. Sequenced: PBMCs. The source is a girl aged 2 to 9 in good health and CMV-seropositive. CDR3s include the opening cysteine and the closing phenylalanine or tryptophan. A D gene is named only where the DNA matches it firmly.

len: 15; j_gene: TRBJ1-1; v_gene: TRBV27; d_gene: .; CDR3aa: CASQRGLRIDTEAFF; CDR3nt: TGTGCCAGTCAAAGGGGCCTCAGGATAGACACTGAAGCTTTCTTT
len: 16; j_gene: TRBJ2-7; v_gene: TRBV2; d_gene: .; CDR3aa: CASSETRGGGRYEQYF; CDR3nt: TGTGCCAGCAGTGAAACCCGCGGGGGCGGCCGGTACGAGCAGTACTTC
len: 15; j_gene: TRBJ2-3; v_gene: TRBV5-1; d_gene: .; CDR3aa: CASSLQSSGTDTQYF; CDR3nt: TGCGCCAGCAGCTTACAATCAAGCGGGACAGATACGCAGTATTTT
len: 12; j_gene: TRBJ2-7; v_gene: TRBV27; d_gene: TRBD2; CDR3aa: CASRGGDYEQYF; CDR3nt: TGTGCCAGCAGGGGAGGGGACTACGAGCAGTACTTC
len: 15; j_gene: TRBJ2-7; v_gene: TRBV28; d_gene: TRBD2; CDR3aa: CASSLTSGSSYEQYF; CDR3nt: TGTGCCAGCAGCCTGACTAGCGGGAGTTCCTACGAGCAGTACTTC
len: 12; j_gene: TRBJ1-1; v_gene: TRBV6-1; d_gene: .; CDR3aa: CASSERGTEAFF; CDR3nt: TGTGCCAGCAGTGAACGGGGGACTGAAGCTTTCTTT
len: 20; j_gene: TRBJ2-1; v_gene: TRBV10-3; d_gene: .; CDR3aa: CAISEVTNSGPGSSYNEQFF; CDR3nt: TGTGCCATCAGTGAGGTGACCAACTCTGGACCCGGGAGCTCCTACAATGAGCAGTTCTTC
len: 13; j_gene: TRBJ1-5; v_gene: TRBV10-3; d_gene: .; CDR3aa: CAISPDTDQPQHF; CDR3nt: TGTGCCATCAGTCCGGACACCGATCAGCCCCAGCATTTT
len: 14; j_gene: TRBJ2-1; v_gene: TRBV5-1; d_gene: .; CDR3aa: CASSFAGTYNEQFF; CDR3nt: TGCGCTAGCAGCTTTGCGGGGACCTACAATGAGCAGTTCTTC
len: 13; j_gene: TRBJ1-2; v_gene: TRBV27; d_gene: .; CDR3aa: CASSFDRTYGYTF; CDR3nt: TGTGCCAGCAGTTTCGACAGGACATATGGCTACACCTTC
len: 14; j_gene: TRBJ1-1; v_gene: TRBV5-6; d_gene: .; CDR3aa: CASSFADVLGEAFF; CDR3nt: TGTGCCAGCAGCTTCGCAGACGTCCTAGGTGAAGCTTTCTTT
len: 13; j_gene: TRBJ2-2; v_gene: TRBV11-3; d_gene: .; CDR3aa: CASSAQGTGELFF; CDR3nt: TGTGCCAGCAGCGCCCAGGGGACCGGGGAGCTGTTTTTT
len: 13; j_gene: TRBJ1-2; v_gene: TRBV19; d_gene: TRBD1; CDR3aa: CASSATGIYGYTF; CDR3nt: TGTGCCAGTAGTGCGACAGGGATCTATGGCTACACCTTC
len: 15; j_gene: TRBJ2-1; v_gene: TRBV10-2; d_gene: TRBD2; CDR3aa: CATKKPGLAYNEQFF; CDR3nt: TGCGCCACCAAGAAACCGGGACTAGCGTACAATGAGCAGTTCTTC
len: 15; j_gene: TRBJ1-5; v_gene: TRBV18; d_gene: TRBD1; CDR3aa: CASSQTTGGGQPQHF; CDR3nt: TGTGCCAGCTCACAAACCACAGGGGGCGGGCAGCCCCAGCATTTT
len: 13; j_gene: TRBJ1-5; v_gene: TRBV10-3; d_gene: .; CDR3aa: CAITQGSHQPQHF; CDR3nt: TGTGCCATCACCCAGGGTAGTCATCAGCCCCAGCATTTT
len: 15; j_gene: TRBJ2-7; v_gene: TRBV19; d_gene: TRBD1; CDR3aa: CASSTHRGRSYEQYF; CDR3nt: TGTGCCAGTAGTACTCACAGGGGAAGGTCCTACGAGCAGTACTTC
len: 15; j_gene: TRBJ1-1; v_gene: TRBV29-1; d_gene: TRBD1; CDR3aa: CSGNDLQGARAEAFF; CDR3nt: TGCAGCGGGAACGACCTTCAGGGGGCGCGGGCTGAAGCTTTCTTT
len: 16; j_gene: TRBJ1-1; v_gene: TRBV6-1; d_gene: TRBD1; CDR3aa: CASSEGGQPKNTEAFF; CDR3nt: TGTGCCAGCAGTGAAGGGGGACAGCCTAAGAACACTGAAGCTTTCTTT
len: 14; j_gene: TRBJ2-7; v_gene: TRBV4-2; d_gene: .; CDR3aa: CASSQAGTVGEQYF; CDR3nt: TGTGCCAGCAGCCAAGCAGGAACAGTGGGCGAGCAGTACTTC
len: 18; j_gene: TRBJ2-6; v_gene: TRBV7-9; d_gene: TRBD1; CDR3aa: CASRRGQGLGSGANVLTF; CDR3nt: TGTGCCAGCAGAAGAGGACAGGGGCTGGGCTCTGGGGCCAACGTCCTGACTTTC
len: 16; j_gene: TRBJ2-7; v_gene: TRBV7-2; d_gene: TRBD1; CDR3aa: CASSLHPGQGVGEQYF; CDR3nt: TGTGCCAGCAGCTTACACCCGGGACAGGGGGTCGGGGAGCAGTACTTC
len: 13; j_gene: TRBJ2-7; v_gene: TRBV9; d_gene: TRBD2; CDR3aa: CASSVGRGGEQYF; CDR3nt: TGTGCCAGCAGCGTAGGCCGGGGGGGGGAGCAGTACTTC
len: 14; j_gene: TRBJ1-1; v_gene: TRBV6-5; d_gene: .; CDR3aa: CASRPTGTGTEAFF; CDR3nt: TGTGCCAGCAGGCCCACAGGGACGGGCACTGAAGCTTTCTTT
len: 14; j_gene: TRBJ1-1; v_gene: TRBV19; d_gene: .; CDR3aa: CASSTQGRNTEAFF; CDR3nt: TGTGCCAGTAGTACACAGGGAAGGAACACTGAAGCTTTCTTT
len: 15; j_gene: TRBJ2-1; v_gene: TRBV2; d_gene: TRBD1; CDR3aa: CAGPGQTVSYNEQFF; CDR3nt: TGTGCCGGCCCGGGACAGACCGTCTCCTACAATGAGCAGTTCTTC
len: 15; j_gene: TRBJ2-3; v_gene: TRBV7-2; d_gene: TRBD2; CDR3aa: CASSPVAGVTDTQYF; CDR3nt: TGTGCCAGCAGCCCTGTAGCGGGAGTCACAGATACGCAGTATTTT
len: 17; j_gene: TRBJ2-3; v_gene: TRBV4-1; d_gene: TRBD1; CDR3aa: CASSPKSGTGSPDTQYF; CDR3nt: TGCGCCAGCAGCCCGAAATCCGGGACAGGGTCCCCAGATACGCAGTATTTT
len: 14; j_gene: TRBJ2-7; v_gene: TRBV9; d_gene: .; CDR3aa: CASSVGGDTYEQYF; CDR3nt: TGTGCCAGCAGCGTAGGTGGGGACACCTACGAGCAGTACTTC
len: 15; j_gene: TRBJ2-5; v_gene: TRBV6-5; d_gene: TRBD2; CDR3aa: CASSYGGLAEETQYF; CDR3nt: TGTGCCAGCAGTTACGGAGGACTAGCGGAGGAGACCCAGTACTTC
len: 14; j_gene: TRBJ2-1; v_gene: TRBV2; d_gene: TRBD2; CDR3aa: CASRLAGSYNEQFF; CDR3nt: TGTGCCAGCAGACTAGCGGGATCCTACAATGAGCAGTTCTTC
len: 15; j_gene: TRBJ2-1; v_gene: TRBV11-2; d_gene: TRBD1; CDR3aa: CASSLDRGLYNEQFF; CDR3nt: TGTGCCAGCAGCCTGGACAGGGGGCTCTACAATGAGCAGTTCTTC